One TCR beta chain is described in this entry. No antigen is known for it. Each CDR3 protein gets one entry in TCRdb, which reprocessed the 5' RACE reads and gives no DNA. This table lists approximately 420,000 distinct CDR3 sequences. This sample stems from a study of T cells expressing NK-cell markers. The overall study: Eight donors were sequenced, seven testing HCMV-seropositive and one testing seronegative. General study points: It remained uncertain whether the expanded NKG2C+ T cell clones were specific for HCMV antigens.

The CDR3 is 14 amino acids. CDR1 is DFQATT, CDR2 SNEGSKA, per germline (reference sequence). The clonotype originates from a woman between 50 and 59 years old in good health. The sequencing sample was made of blood T cells: a sorted CD56 or NKG2C T cell subset, CD4+ or CD8+ T cells, or bulk PBMC T cells (not recorded which). The chain joins TRBV20-1 to TRBJ2-2. CDR3: CSARRTGNTGELFF.